This TCR beta chain came from a study of T cells in Graves' hyperthyroidism and ophthalmopathy (dated by TCRdb to the late 2010s). Background on the whole study: Peripheral blood was collected at initial diagnosis, before any treatment. To identify TCR V-J signatures that set the groups apart, the researchers used a discovery cohort of 100 or so patients, made up of around 42 with Graves' ophthalmopathy and 57 with stable Graves' hyperthyroidism. Prospective prediction of ophthalmopathy was tested in an independent validation cohort of some 20 hyperthyroidism patients and 15 to 17 patients who later progressed to ophthalmopathy. For training and testing, the 100 or so patients in the discovery cohort were randomly divided in a 7:3 ratio. In about 6 Graves' hyperthyroidism patients, the study also compared T-cell repertoires from thyroid tissue with T-cell repertoires from blood. After blood sampling, hyperthyroidism patients were treated with methimazole at a starting dose of 30 mg daily, and ophthalmopathy patients were treated with high-dose intravenous methylprednisolone. TCR Vbeta CDR3 sequencing of roughly 140 peripheral blood samples (over 40 ophthalmopathy, 75 hyperthyroidism and roughly 17 progressor patients) is reported in the paper.

Broad study findings and their caveats: No statistical method was used to fix the sample size in advance, and group allocation was not hidden from the investigators. In validation, the model predicted progression to ophthalmopathy with just under 71% sensitivity and approximately 72% specificity, a median of about 6 months before onset. In cross-validation, a model built on a 13 V-J signature told ophthalmopathy apart from stable hyperthyroidism with under 90% sensitivity and roughly 83% specificity, and in testing the same model reached 80%/75%. Most expanded thyroid clonotypes (frequency above 0.001) were also found in blood, which suggests that blood repertoires may mirror thyroid immune responses.

Ophthalmopathy patients had moderately to severely active disease, Clinical Activity Score of at least 3, NOSPECS grade of at least 4, and duration under 3 months. Exclusion was applied to patients with uncontrolled infections, other autoimmune diseases, pregnancy or lactation. Diagnoses relied on clinical symptoms, serum thyroxine and TRAb, thyroid ultrasound and orbital computed tomography. PBMCs were isolated from 10 ml of fresh peripheral blood by Ficoll-Paque density gradient centrifugation. Trizol reagent was used to extract total RNA, and RNA quality was then checked on an Agilent 2100 Bioanalyzer. The TCR beta CDR3 regions were amplified from RNA transcripts. For the first round of RT-PCR on the TCR CDR3, the HTBI primer set was used together with the Qiagen OneStep RT-PCR kit. A second multiplex PCR round built the libraries, followed by size selection and purification. The libraries were sequenced on an Illumina HiSeq2000 using paired-end 100 bp reads. The study's own analysis went as follows. Raw data were processed with SOAPnuke, discarding reads with adapters, uncalled bases, mean Phred below 15, or no exact constant-primer or identifier match. COPE v1.2.5 was used to merge high-quality paired reads, and clonotypes were defined as unique nucleotide sequences. Clonotypes were aligned to IMGT TRBV, TRBD and TRBJ reference segments using MiTCR v1.1. The analysis included only V-J combinations with a frequency above 0.0001, which together covered 98% to 99.2% of the repertoires. The TCS score was defined as F50 (clonal expansion) divided by E x V (chaos), with BLOSUM62-based TCRdist calculated between CDR3 peptides within each V-J. Welch's t-statistics and random forest reduced fewer than 600 V-J features to fewer than 15, which were used in a naive Bayes classifier (R e1071). The public sequencing data were trimmed at Q25 with fastp and processed into clonotypes with MiXCR by TCRdb, which kept only in-frame beta chains. Rows are combined by CDR3 protein, so each entry shows the most common genes and DNA. The V and J calls shown here were made by TCRdb, not taken from the authors' results. For this sample the table gives about 410,000 distinct CDR3 sequences, of which around 15% were detected only once. Roughly 13% of the sample goes to the ten largest clones.

The CDR3 measures 13 amino acids from cysteine to phenylalanine. Only the CDR3 portion is preserved as DNA: 39 bases, with reading frame beginning at the first base. CDR1 DFQATT and CDR2 SNEGSKA were looked up in the germline V gene (reference sequence). A distance of 14 bases separates the germline ends of V and J, which lose 5 bases and 6 bases respectively. This clonotype was picked up many times. No antigen is known for it. No base quality information exists; no much larger clone differs at one position. Sequenced sample: blood. The clonotype comes from a man between 18 and 29 years old with Graves' ophthalmopathy. The receptor chain draws on TRBV20-1 and TRBJ2-4; TRBD1 might be the D gene, on 6 matching bases. The nucleotide sequence reads TGCAGTGCTCTAGACAGGACGGGAAACATTCAGTACTTC. This codes for CSALDRTGNIQYF.